This T cell receptor beta chain was found in a study of T cell responses to AZD1222 COVID-19 vaccine. General study results and limits: Per reports, nearly half of all spike-specific TCRs target regions that are unmutated in variants. Most donors were white British and more were female, and clonal diversity was possibly underestimated. Across spike, vaccine-associated CD4 TCRs were found, dominant at 160-218 and 743-854.

Of note for this clone: Antigen specificity is unknown.

From germline, CDR1 is MNHEY and CDR2 SMNVEV (reference sequence). The CDR3 loop spans 16 amino acids. V dropped 4 bases and J dropped 4 bases, with 19 bases sitting between them. Clones were read by immunoSEQ multiplex PCR, and TCRdb kept only the in-frame ones, dropping some. Here the sample spans some 150,000 clones, more than 75% being singletons. J is TRBJ2-5 and V is TRBV27; D is possibly TRBD2 (7 bases). This TCR derives from an adult in good health. Source: peripheral blood, taken on day 0 of AZD1222 vaccination. CDR3 amino acids: CASSSSGTLNGETQYF. In DNA, the CDR3 is TGTGCCAGCAGTTCAAGCGGGACACTTAATGGAGAGACCCAGTACTTC.